At least ten counts were recorded for the clone carrying this T cell receptor (beta chain). The germline V and J ends were trimmed by 4 bases and 4 bases, with 7 bases remaining between them. The germline gives CDR1 SGHAT, CDR2 FQNNGV. The length of the CDR3 is 12 residues. Unique molecular identifiers tagged the TCRbeta library. TCRdb called the PCR reads again in MiXCR, with one record for every CDR3 protein. The profile shows approximately 490,000 distinct CDR3 sequences, 10% of them singletons. This sample was included in a study of T-cell reconstitution after alpha-beta-depleted transplantation in children.

The clonotype originates from a child aged 2 to 15 with inherited bone marrow failure, due to receive a stem cell transplant. The chain is built from TRBV11-2 and TRBJ1-1; D unclear. Sequences were derived from PBMCs, sampled before TCRalphabeta/CD19-depleted stem cell transplant. This chain's CDR3 is CASSYTGTEAFF. CDR3 DNA: TGTGCCAGCAGCTACACCGGCACTGAAGCTTTCTTT. The full variable domain, with the rest looked up from reference TRBV11-2 and TRBJ1-1, is EAGVAQSPRYKIIEKRQSVAFWCNPISGHATLYWYQQILGQGPKLLIQFQNNGVVDDSQLPKDRFSAERLKGVDSTLKIQPAKLEDSAVYLCASSYTGTEAFFGQGTRLTVV.